This T cell receptor beta chain comes out of a study of blood T cell repertoires in COVID-19. Study information: The origin of the acute and convalescent COVID-19 samples was the United States, Italy and Spain. Sources were T cells, B-cell-depleted T cells, or PBMCs; the material itself was cDNA or gDNA.

Clones were sequenced by immunoSEQ multiplex PCR, and TCRdb holds only the in-frame ones, with some missing. Here the sample spans around 170,000 clones, 84% being singletons. This CDR3 contains 15 residues. Deletions cut 0 bases from V and 7 bases from J, with 13 bases between. Germline V lookup: CDR1 SGHRS, CDR2 YFSETQ. The cohort comprised adults aged about 18 to 90 years residing in some 24 US areas. All recovered Cohort 3 donors got two negative PCRs, got clearance, or saw symptom resolution. The sample was PBMCs or T cells enriched from blood (not recorded which). The V and J genes are TRBV5-1 and TRBJ2-2, with D tentatively TRBD2 (6 bases). The sequence was collected from a woman in her forties or fifties who had recovered from COVID-19. CDR3 residues: CASSLAVQGGGELFF. In DNA, the CDR3 is TGCGCCAGCAGCTTGGCAGTCCAGGGAGGCGGGGAGCTGTTTTTT.